The T cell receptor beta chain under discussion was sequenced for a study of CD8 T cells in ankylosing spondylitis. Study-wide findings and caveats: According to the report, clones linked to the disease were significantly enriched in matched synovial fluid samples taken from ankylosing spondylitis patients. Within ankylosing spondylitis blood, a TCR beta motif made up of several highly homologous variants appeared to be characteristic.

TCRdb used MiXCR to reprocess the 5' RACE reads, holding one entry per CDR3 protein. In the table there are around 440,000 distinct CDR3 sequences, 15% to 20% of which are singletons. This clonotype has at least ten counts. The antigen is undetermined. The CDR3 runs to 14 residues. Germline loops: CDR1 SGHAT, CDR2 FQNNGV. Trimming shortened V by 5 bases and J by 2 bases, and 12 bases separated the two germline ends. The genes are TRBV11-2 and TRBJ2-5; D not certain. Sequencing used blood, either unsorted or a sorted T cell fraction (not recorded which). This receptor was obtained from a male donor with ankylosing spondylitis. CDR3 DNA sequence: TGTGCCAGCAGCCCCGCCCTAAAGCAAGAGACCCAGTACTTC. Its protein is CASSPALKQETQYF.